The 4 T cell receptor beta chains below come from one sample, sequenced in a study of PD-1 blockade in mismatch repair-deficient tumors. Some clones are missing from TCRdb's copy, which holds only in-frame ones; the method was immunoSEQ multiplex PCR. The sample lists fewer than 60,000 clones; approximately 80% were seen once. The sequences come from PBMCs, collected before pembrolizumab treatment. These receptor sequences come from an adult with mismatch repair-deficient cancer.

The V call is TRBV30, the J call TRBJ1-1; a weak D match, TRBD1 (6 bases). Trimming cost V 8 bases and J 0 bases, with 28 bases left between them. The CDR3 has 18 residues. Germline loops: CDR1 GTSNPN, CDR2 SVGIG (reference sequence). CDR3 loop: CATKYYRKGGLMNTEAFF. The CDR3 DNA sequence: TGTGCCACAAAATACTACAGGAAGGGGGGCCTGATGAACACTGAAGCTTTCTTT.

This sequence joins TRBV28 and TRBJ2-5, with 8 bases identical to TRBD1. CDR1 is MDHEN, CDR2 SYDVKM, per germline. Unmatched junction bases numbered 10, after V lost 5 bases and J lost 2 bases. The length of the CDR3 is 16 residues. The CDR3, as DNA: TGTGCCAGCAGTCCTCGGCAGGGGGCGCGACAAGAGACCCAGTACTTC. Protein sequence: CASSPRQGARQETQYF.

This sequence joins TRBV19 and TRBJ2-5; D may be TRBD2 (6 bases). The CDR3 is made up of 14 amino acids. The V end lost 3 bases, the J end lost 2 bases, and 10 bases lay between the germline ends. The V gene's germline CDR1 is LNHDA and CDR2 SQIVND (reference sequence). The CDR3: CASSIIGLQETQYF. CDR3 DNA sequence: TGTGCCAGTAGTATTATCGGACTACAAGAGACCCAGTACTTC.

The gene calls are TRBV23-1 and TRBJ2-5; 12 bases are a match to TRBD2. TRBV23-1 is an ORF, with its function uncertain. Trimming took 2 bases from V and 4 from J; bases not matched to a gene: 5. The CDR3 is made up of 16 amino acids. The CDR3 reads CASSQLRLAGAETQYF. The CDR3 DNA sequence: TGCGCCAGCAGTCAACTAAGACTAGCGGGAGCAGAGACCCAGTACTTC.